This TCR beta chain was obtained from a study of Graves' ophthalmopathy and Graves' hyperthyroidism. At the level of the study: Stable hyperthyroidism meant no progression to ophthalmopathy within 18 months of follow-up.

The germline V gene has CDR1 KGHSH and CDR2 LQKENI. The CDR3 consists of 16 residues. The V end lost 3 bases, the J end lost 9 bases, and 18 bases lay between the germline ends. For repertoire sequencing, the TCR beta CDR3 regions were amplified from RNA transcripts. RT-PCR was first run with HTBI primers, then multiplex PCR in a second round. TCRdb ran MiXCR on the multiplex PCR reads and lists one entry per CDR3 protein. The sample carries 900,000 to 1,200,000 distinct CDR3 sequences, about two fifths recorded once. The chain links TRBV18 to TRBJ1-6; possibly TRBD1 for D (6 bases). The sample comprised peripheral blood or thyroid tissue (not recorded which). The clonotype comes from an adult man with Graves' hyperthyroidism. CDR3 coding DNA: TGTGCCAGCTCACCCCAAACCGGGACATACCTTTCACCCCTCCACTTT. Translated: CASSPQTGTYLSPLHF. Together with reference TRBV18 and TRBJ1-6, the CDR3 gives the full variable domain: NAGVMQNPRHLVRRRGQEARLRCSPMKGHSHVYWYRQLPEEGLKFMVYLQKENIIDESGMPKERFSAEFPKEGPSILRIQQVVRGDSAAYFCASSPQTGTYLSPLHFGNGTRLTVT.